This entry concerns a single TCR beta chain. V lost 9 bases to trimming and J lost 1 base, with 18 bases between them. This CDR3 region has 15 residues. CDR1 and CDR2 (germline): LNHDA, SQIVND (reference sequence). The TCR beta repertoire was assessed by survey-level immunoSEQ sequencing. Profiled with immunoSEQ multiplex PCR; TCRdb holds only in-frame clones, not every one. The sample has roughly 68,000 clones; roughly 93% are singletons. The TCR comes from a man aged 40-50 years with rheumatoid arthritis. The sequenced sample consisted of PBMCs. The chain joins TRBV19 to TRBJ2-5, with D possibly matching TRBD1 (6 bases). The DNA of the CDR3 is TGTGCCAGCACGTCCGGAGCCAGGGGCCAAGAGACCCAGTACTTC. Its protein product is CASTSGARGQETQYF.